The clone carrying this T cell receptor beta chain was seen only a few times. Its antigen is still unknown. The data originate from a study of CD8 T cells in ankylosing spondylitis. The CDR3 has 15 amino acids. V was trimmed by 5 bases and J by 3 bases, leaving 13 bases between them. Per the germline V gene, CDR1 is MNHEY and CDR2 is SMNVEV (reference sequence). MiXCR, run by TCRdb on the 5' RACE reads, gives a single entry per CDR3 protein. The table lists approximately 550,000 distinct CDR3 sequences, approximately 12% of them singletons. Whole-study results and caveats: A motif of eight or nine highly homologous TCR beta variants was seen as apparently characteristic of ankylosing spondylitis blood. In the blood and synovial fluid of reactive arthritis, some motif variants had been previously reported.

The TCR was taken from a male donor with ankylosing spondylitis. This rearrangement joins TRBV27 to TRBJ2-2, with unresolved D. Sequencing was done on a sample of blood, either unsorted or a sorted T cell fraction (not recorded which). The CDR3 nucleotides are TGTGCCAGCAGTGCCCCCCCTCCGTACACCGGGGAGCTGTTTTTT. This gives the protein CASSAPPPYTGELFF.